This T cell receptor beta chain comes out of a study of blood T cell repertoires in COVID-19. Study context: In each case, the material was cDNA or gDNA derived from T cells, B-cell-depleted T cells, or PBMCs.

This CDR3 is built from 15 residues. With 4 bases clipped from V and 7 bases from J, the junction kept 6 bases outside the gene matches. CDR1 SGHRS and CDR2 YFSETQ come from the germline V gene. Assay: immunoSEQ multiplex PCR; the TCRdb copy retains only in-frame clones and omits some. The sample has about 300,000 clones; more than 85% are singletons. Source material: peripheral blood. This receptor was obtained from a man aged 65 to 79 with acute or convalescent COVID-19. This chain joins TRBV5-1 and TRBJ1-6; 9 bases match TRBD1. Here the CDR3 DNA reads TGCGCCAGCAGCACAGGGACAGGGCCGAATTCACCCCTCCACTTT. Protein product: CASSTGTGPNSPLHF.